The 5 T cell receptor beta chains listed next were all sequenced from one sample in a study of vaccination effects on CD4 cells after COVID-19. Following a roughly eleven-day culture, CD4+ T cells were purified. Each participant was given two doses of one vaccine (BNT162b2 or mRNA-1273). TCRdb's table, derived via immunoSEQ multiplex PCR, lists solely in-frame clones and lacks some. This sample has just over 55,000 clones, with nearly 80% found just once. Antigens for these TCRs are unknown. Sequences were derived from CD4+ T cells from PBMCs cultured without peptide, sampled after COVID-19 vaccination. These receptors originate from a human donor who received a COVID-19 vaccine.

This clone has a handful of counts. The CDR3 is CASSLSVASGGAISYNEQFF. In nucleotides, the CDR3 is TGTGCCAGCAGTTTATCGGTCGCTAGCGGGGGGGCCATATCCTACAATGAGCAGTTCTTC. The V call is TRBV27, the J call TRBJ2-1, with 12 bases identical to TRBD2. The CDR3 extends over 20 amino acids. Germline V gene lookup returns CDR1 MNHEY and CDR2 SMNVEV (reference sequence). V lost 0 bases, J lost 1 base, and 10 bases stayed unmatched.

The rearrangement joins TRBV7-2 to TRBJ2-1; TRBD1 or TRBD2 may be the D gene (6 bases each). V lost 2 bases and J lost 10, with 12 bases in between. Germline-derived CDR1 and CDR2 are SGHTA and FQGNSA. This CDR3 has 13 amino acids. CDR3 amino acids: CASSLTGAGEQFF. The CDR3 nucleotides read TGTGCCAGCAGCTTAACGGGGGCGGGCGAGCAGTTCTTC.

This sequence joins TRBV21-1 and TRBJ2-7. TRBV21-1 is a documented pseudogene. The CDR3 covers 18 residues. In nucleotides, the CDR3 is TGTGCCAGCAGCAAAGTGAAGTTTGGGAAGGGCCTATCCTACGAGCAGTACTTC. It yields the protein CASSKVKFGKGLSYEQYF.

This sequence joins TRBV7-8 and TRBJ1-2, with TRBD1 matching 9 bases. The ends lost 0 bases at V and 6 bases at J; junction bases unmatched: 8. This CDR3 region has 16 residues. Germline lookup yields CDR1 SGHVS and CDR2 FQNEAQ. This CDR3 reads CASSLAVPGQGHGYTF. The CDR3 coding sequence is TGTGCCAGCAGCTTAGCCGTACCGGGACAGGGCCATGGCTACACCTTC.

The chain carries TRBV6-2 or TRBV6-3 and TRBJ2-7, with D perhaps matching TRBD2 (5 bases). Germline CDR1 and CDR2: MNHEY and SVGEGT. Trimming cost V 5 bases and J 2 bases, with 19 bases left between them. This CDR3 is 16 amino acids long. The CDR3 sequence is CASSNALRVPPYEQYF. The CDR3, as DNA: TGTGCCAGCAGTAACGCCTTGAGGGTCCCTCCCTACGAGCAGTACTTC.